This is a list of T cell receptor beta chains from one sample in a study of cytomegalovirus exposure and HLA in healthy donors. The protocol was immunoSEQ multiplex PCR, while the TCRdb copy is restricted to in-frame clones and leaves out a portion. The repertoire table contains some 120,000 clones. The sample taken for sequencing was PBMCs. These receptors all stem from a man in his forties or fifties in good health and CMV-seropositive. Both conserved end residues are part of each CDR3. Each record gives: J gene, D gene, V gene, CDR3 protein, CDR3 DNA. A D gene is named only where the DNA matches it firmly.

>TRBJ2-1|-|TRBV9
CASSVAFNEQFF
TGTGCCAGCAGCGTAGCCTTCAATGAGCAGTTCTTC
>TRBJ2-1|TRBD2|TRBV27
CASSTPSGRASEQFF
TGTGCCAGCAGCACCCCTAGCGGGAGGGCCTCTGAGCAGTTCTTC
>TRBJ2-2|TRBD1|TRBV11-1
CASSPGQGKGGELFF
TGTGCCAGCAGCCCCGGACAGGGGAAGGGCGGGGAGCTGTTTTTT
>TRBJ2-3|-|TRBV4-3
CASSQGQRADTQYF
TGCGCCAGCAGCCAAGGTCAGAGGGCAGATACGCAGTATTTT
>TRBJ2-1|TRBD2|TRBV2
CASSPTSGSYNEQFF
TGTGCCAGCAGCCCCACTAGCGGGAGTTACAATGAGCAGTTCTTC
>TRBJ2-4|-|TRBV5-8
CASSIGGARINIQYF
TGTGCCAGCAGCATTGGAGGGGCGAGGATAAACATTCAGTACTTC
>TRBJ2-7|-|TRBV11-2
CASSLETLSYEQYF
TGTGCCAGCAGCTTAGAGACACTCTCCTACGAGCAGTACTTC
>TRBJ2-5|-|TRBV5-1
CASSLALQGRGQETQYF
TGCGCCAGCAGCTTGGCCTTACAGGGTAGGGGGCAAGAGACCCAGTACTTC
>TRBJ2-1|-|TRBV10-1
CASSERTRGNEQFF
TGCGCCAGCAGTGAGAGAACTAGAGGCAATGAGCAGTTCTTC
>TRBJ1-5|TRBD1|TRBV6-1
CASSSRGLGNQPQHF
TGTGCCAGCAGTAGCAGGGGGCTTGGCAATCAGCCCCAGCATTTT
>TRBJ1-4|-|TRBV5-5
CASSLDNWGDTTNEKLFF
TGTGCCAGCAGCTTGGATAATTGGGGGGATACGACTAATGAAAAACTGTTTTTT
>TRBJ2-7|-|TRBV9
CASSQPSSYEQYF
TGTGCCAGCAGCCAGCCTAGTAGCTACGAGCAGTACTTC
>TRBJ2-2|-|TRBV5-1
CASSLLGANTGELFF
TGCGCCAGCAGCTTGTTAGGGGCGAACACCGGGGAGCTGTTTTTT
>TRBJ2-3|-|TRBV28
CASSLYRQAVGTQYF
TGTGCCAGCAGTTTATACCGACAGGCGGTTGGTACGCAGTATTTT
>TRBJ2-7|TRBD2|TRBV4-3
CASSPGLAGIYEQYF
TGCGCCAGCAGCCCCGGACTAGCGGGCATCTACGAGCAGTACTTC
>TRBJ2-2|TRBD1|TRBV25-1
CASSGRTGGTGELFF
TGTGCCAGCAGTGGAAGGACAGGGGGCACCGGGGAGCTGTTTTTT
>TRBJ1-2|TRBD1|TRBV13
CASSWDRGGYGYTF
TGTGCCAGCAGCTGGGACAGGGGCGGCTATGGCTACACCTTC
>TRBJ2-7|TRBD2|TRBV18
CASSPGSGRPYVYEQYF
TGTGCCAGCTCACCAGGTAGCGGGAGGCCCTACGTCTACGAGCAGTACTTC
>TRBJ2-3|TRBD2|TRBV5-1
CASSLRLAGQDTQYF
TGCGCCAGCAGCCTCCGACTAGCGGGACAAGATACGCAGTATTTT
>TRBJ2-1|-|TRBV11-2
CASSLNPWAEQFF
TGTGCCAGCAGCTTAAACCCTTGGGCAGAGCAGTTCTTC
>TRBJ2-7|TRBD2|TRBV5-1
CASRRTGGRGLSYEQYF
TGCGCCAGCAGAAGAACGGGCGGGAGGGGCCTTTCCTACGAGCAGTACTTC
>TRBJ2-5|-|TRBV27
CASRKLVGETQYF
TGTGCCAGCAGAAAACTAGTTGGAGAGACCCAGTACTTC
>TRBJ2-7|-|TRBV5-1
CASSPHEGLEYEQYF
TGCGCCAGCAGCCCGCATGAGGGACTTGAATACGAGCAGTACTTC
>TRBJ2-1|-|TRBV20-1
CSALEIEQFF
TGCAGTGCTCTAGAAATCGAGCAGTTCTTC
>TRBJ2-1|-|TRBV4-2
CASSPDSYNEQFF
TGTGCCAGCAGCCCTGACAGTTACAATGAGCAGTTCTTC
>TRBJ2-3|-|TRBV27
CASSLSIMGAGTQITDTQYF
TGTGCCAGCAGTTTATCGATAATGGGGGCAGGGACCCAGATCACAGATACGCAGTATTTT
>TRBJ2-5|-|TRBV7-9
CASSQREGGETQYF
TGTGCCAGCAGCCAGCGGGAAGGGGGGGAGACCCAGTACTTC
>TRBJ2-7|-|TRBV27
CASSSDPAGTPSPYEQYF
TGTGCCAGCAGTTCCGACCCAGCCGGGACACCATCTCCCTACGAGCAGTACTTC
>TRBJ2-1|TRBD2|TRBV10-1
CASSEGGAYNEQFF
TGCGCCAGCAGTGAGGGGGGGGCCTACAATGAGCAGTTCTTC
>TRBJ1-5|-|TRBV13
CASSTRGRDSNQPQHF
TGTGCCAGCAGCACCCGAGGGAGAGATAGCAATCAGCCCCAGCATTTT
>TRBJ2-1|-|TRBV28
CASRWGQPTRGEQFF
TGTGCCAGCAGGTGGGGACAACCGACCCGCGGTGAGCAGTTCTTC
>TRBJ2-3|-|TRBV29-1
CSVEDLRSSTDTQYF
TGCAGCGTTGAAGATCTAAGATCTAGCACAGATACGCAGTATTTT
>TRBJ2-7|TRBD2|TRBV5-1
CASGRTSGPPYREQYF
TGCGCCAGCGGCAGGACTAGCGGGCCACCATATCGCGAGCAGTACTTC
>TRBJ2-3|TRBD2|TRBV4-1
CASSHREQGLAGNDTQYF
TGCGCCAGCAGCCATCGGGAACAGGGACTAGCGGGAAATGATACGCAGTATTTT
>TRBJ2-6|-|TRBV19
CASNHRPSGANVLTF
TGTGCCAGTAACCACAGGCCCTCTGGGGCCAACGTCCTGACTTTC
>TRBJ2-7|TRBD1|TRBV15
CATSSPGQGHSYEQYF
TGTGCCACTTCGTCTCCGGGACAGGGACATTCCTACGAGCAGTACTTC
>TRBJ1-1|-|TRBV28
CASSPRTGRSKAFF
TGTGCCAGCAGTCCCAGGACCGGGAGGAGTAAGGCTTTCTTT
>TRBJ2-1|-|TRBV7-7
CASSLGPGSYNEQFF
TGTGCTAGCAGCTTAGGCCCGGGCTCCTACAATGAGCAGTTCTTC
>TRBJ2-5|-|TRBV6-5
CASSYVQQETQYF
TGTGCCAGCAGTTACGTCCAGCAAGAGACCCAGTACTTC
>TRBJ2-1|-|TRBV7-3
CASSLYASSDEQFF
TGTGCCAGCAGCTTATATGCTAGCTCAGATGAGCAGTTCTTC
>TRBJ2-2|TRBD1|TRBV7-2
CASSLRTGNTGELFF
TGTGCCAGCAGCCTCCGGACAGGGAACACCGGGGAGCTGTTTTTT
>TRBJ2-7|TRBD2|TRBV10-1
CARPSSGRTEQYF
TGCGCCAGACCGTCTAGCGGGAGGACGGAGCAGTACTTC
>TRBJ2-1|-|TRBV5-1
CASSREGDISSGNEQFF
TGCGCCAGCAGCCGCGAGGGAGACATTTCCTCAGGCAATGAGCAGTTCTTC